The rows below give T cell receptor beta chains drawn from one sample of a study of beta chain features in type 1 diabetes. Some clones are missing from TCRdb's copy, which holds only in-frame ones; the method was immunoSEQ multiplex PCR. The repertoire holds some 360,000 clones, with over 8.5% as singletons. Sequenced material: central memory CD4+ T cells from blood. These receptor sequences come from a man younger than 40 with type 1 diabetes. Each CDR3 is given with its conserved first and last residue. Each record gives: D gene, clone size, V gene, J gene, CDR3 DNA, CDR3 protein. The D gene is left open where the match is weak. Clone size is stated in some rows and not others, as once, few, many or a class when expanded.

d_gene: -; abundance: -; v_gene: TRBV9; j_gene: TRBJ2-1; CDR3nt: TGTGCCAGCAGCGTAGGAGAATTAGCGGCGTCCTACAATGAGCAGTTCTTC; CDR3aa: CASSVGELAASYNEQFF
d_gene: -; abundance: -; v_gene: TRBV7-2; j_gene: TRBJ2-1; CDR3nt: TGTGCCAGCAGCTCGTGGGGCGGGTCCTACAATGAGCAGTTCTTC; CDR3aa: CASSSWGGSYNEQFF
d_gene: -; abundance: -; v_gene: TRBV7-8; j_gene: TRBJ2-7; CDR3nt: TGTGCCAGCAGCCCTACCTGGGGCGGGACGATCTACGAGCAGTACTTC; CDR3aa: CASSPTWGGTIYEQYF
d_gene: TRBD2; abundance: few; v_gene: TRBV10-1; j_gene: TRBJ2-1; CDR3nt: TGCGCCAGCTCCCAGGGACTAGCCTATGAGCAGTTCTTC; CDR3aa: CASSQGLAYEQFF
d_gene: -; abundance: -; v_gene: TRBV2; j_gene: TRBJ2-2; CDR3nt: TGTGCCAGCAGCCCGAACGGGTTGACGAACACCGGGGAGCTGTTTTTT; CDR3aa: CASSPNGLTNTGELFF
d_gene: TRBD1; abundance: -; v_gene: TRBV5-1; j_gene: TRBJ2-7; CDR3nt: TGCGCCAGCAGCTCACAGGGGGCGGGCTCCTACGAGCAGTACTTC; CDR3aa: CASSSQGAGSYEQYF
d_gene: -; abundance: -; v_gene: TRBV7-9; j_gene: TRBJ1-4; CDR3nt: TGTGCCAGCAGCTTAGCGCAGGGATACAATGAAAAACTGTTTTTT; CDR3aa: CASSLAQGYNEKLFF
d_gene: -; abundance: few; v_gene: TRBV9; j_gene: TRBJ2-2; CDR3nt: TGTGCCAGCAGCGTAAGAGAGCCCGTCAACACCGGGGAGCTGTTTTTT; CDR3aa: CASSVREPVNTGELFF
d_gene: TRBD1; abundance: -; v_gene: TRBV19; j_gene: TRBJ2-2; CDR3nt: TGTGCCAGTCTACCCCTTCGGGGACAGGGAAGATCCACCGGGGAGCTGTTTTTT; CDR3aa: CASLPLRGQGRSTGELFF
d_gene: -; abundance: few; v_gene: TRBV7-9; j_gene: TRBJ1-1; CDR3nt: TGTGCCGGGGTGAACACTGAAGCTTTCTTT; CDR3aa: CAGVNTEAFF
d_gene: -; abundance: -; v_gene: TRBV11-2; j_gene: TRBJ1-3; CDR3nt: TGTGCCAGCAGCTTAGATCGATATCCTACGCCCGGAAACACCATATATTTT; CDR3aa: CASSLDRYPTPGNTIYF
d_gene: -; abundance: few; v_gene: TRBV27; j_gene: TRBJ1-2; CDR3nt: TGTGCCAGCAGTTTGTGGGGGGACGGCTACACCTTC; CDR3aa: CASSLWGDGYTF
d_gene: TRBD1; abundance: few; v_gene: TRBV11-2; j_gene: TRBJ2-1; CDR3nt: TGTGCCAGCAAGACAGGGAATTCCTACAATGAGCAGTTCTTC; CDR3aa: CASKTGNSYNEQFF
d_gene: -; abundance: -; v_gene: TRBV5-1; j_gene: TRBJ1-2; CDR3nt: TGCGCCAGCAGCTTCCAGGTACGAGGGGATGGCTACACCTTC; CDR3aa: CASSFQVRGDGYTF
d_gene: TRBD2; abundance: once; v_gene: TRBV28; j_gene: TRBJ2-1; CDR3nt: TGTGCCAGCAGTCACCGCCCGGGAGGGCGCTCCTACAATGAGCAGTTCTTC; CDR3aa: CASSHRPGGRSYNEQFF
d_gene: TRBD1; abundance: -; v_gene: TRBV5-4; j_gene: TRBJ1-1; CDR3nt: TGTGCCAGCAGCCGACGTCCCGGGACAGGGAAATACACTGAAGCTTTCTTT; CDR3aa: CASSRRPGTGKYTEAFF
d_gene: -; abundance: -; v_gene: TRBV10-3; j_gene: TRBJ1-2; CDR3nt: TGTGCCATCAGTGAGTCGATGGTGAGGGGGAACGGCTACACCTTC; CDR3aa: CAISESMVRGNGYTF
d_gene: TRBD2; abundance: -; v_gene: TRBV11-3; j_gene: TRBJ2-3; CDR3nt: TGTGCCAGCAGCTTAGAGGGACTAGCATCGGATACGCAGTATTTT; CDR3aa: CASSLEGLASDTQYF
d_gene: TRBD2; abundance: -; v_gene: TRBV5-1; j_gene: TRBJ2-1; CDR3nt: TGCGCCAGCAGCTTCCGGGCGGGAGGAGGAGGCGGTGAGCAGTTCTTC; CDR3aa: CASSFRAGGGGGEQFF
d_gene: -; abundance: -; v_gene: TRBV7-2; j_gene: TRBJ1-5; CDR3nt: TGTGCCAGCAGCTTAGGGCGGGGAGGGGAACAGCCCCAGCATTTT; CDR3aa: CASSLGRGGEQPQHF
d_gene: -; abundance: -; v_gene: TRBV4-1; j_gene: TRBJ2-3; CDR3nt: TGCGCCAGCACCGGGGGCGGGTTCACAGATACGCAGTATTTT; CDR3aa: CASTGGGFTDTQYF
d_gene: TRBD2; abundance: few; v_gene: TRBV2; j_gene: TRBJ2-4; CDR3nt: TGTGCCAGCACCACGGGAGGGAGAGGGATTCAGTACTTC; CDR3aa: CASTTGGRGIQYF
d_gene: TRBD1; abundance: -; v_gene: TRBV18; j_gene: TRBJ1-1; CDR3nt: TGTGCCAGCTCACCGGGACAGGGGGCTGAAGCTTTCTTT; CDR3aa: CASSPGQGAEAFF
d_gene: -; abundance: -; v_gene: TRBV28; j_gene: TRBJ1-1; CDR3nt: TGTGCCAGCAGTCCCCCGGCAGGCTACACTGAAGCTTTCTTT; CDR3aa: CASSPPAGYTEAFF
d_gene: -; abundance: -; v_gene: TRBV28; j_gene: TRBJ1-2; CDR3nt: TGTGCCAGCAGTTCGCGGGGGCAGGGTGGCTACACCTTC; CDR3aa: CASSSRGQGGYTF
d_gene: TRBD2; abundance: many; v_gene: TRBV11-2; j_gene: TRBJ2-1; CDR3nt: TGTGCCAGCAGCACCCGGGGGGGAGGTGAGCAGTTCTTC; CDR3aa: CASSTRGGGEQFF
d_gene: TRBD2; abundance: -; v_gene: TRBV15; j_gene: TRBJ2-5; CDR3nt: TGTGCCACCAGCAGAGATTCGGCTAGCGGGAGAGAGACCCAGTACTTC; CDR3aa: CATSRDSASGRETQYF
d_gene: TRBD2; abundance: many; v_gene: TRBV5-4; j_gene: TRBJ2-5; CDR3nt: TGTGCCAGCAGCATGACTAGCGGGGGACAAGAGACCCAGTACTTC; CDR3aa: CASSMTSGGQETQYF
d_gene: -; abundance: few; v_gene: TRBV10-3; j_gene: TRBJ1-2; CDR3nt: TGTGCCATCAGTGAGTCGGGTTTTGGTGGCGAAGGCGGCTACACCTTC; CDR3aa: CAISESGFGGEGGYTF
d_gene: -; abundance: -; v_gene: TRBV11-2; j_gene: TRBJ2-7; CDR3nt: TGTGCCAGCAGCTCGTTGCGGGATGGCTCCTACGAGCAGTACTTC; CDR3aa: CASSSLRDGSYEQYF
d_gene: -; abundance: -; v_gene: TRBV29-1; j_gene: TRBJ2-2; CDR3nt: TGCAGCGGACGTCTTAATATTGGGGCCGGGGAGCTGTTTTTT; CDR3aa: CSGRLNIGAGELFF
d_gene: -; abundance: few; v_gene: TRBV5-1; j_gene: TRBJ2-2; CDR3nt: TGCGCCAGCAGCTTGGCGACGGCTCAGTTGGCCGGGGAGCTGTTTTTT; CDR3aa: CASSLATAQLAGELFF